The clone carrying this T cell receptor beta chain has more than one count but fewer than ten. Its antigen is still unknown. Germline CDR1 and CDR2: DFQATT and SNEGSKA (reference sequence). The CDR3 is 15 amino acids. V lost 5 bases and J lost 9, with 23 bases in between. This sample is part of a study of post-analysis software for immune sequencing data. Background on the study: Relapsing-remitting, secondary progressive and progressive-relapsing courses of multiple sclerosis were included.

The study's findings and limits: Controls had lower frequencies than patients of five TRBV segments, which included TRBV5-6, TRBV5-1 and TRBV20-1. Controls showed significantly higher normalized Chao1 diversity than did multiple sclerosis patients.

Carried by the TCR beta cDNA libraries were unique molecular identifiers. It was from roughly 0.93 to 9.6 million T cells that 500,000 or so cDNA molecules came. MiXCR, run by TCRdb on the PCR reads, gives a single entry per CDR3 protein. This sample carries roughly 870,000 distinct CDR3 sequences, under 70% of them seen once, and the ten largest clones take approximately 4.5%. The rearrangement joins TRBV20-1 to TRBJ2-4; TRBD2 is a possible D gene (6 bases). The TCR comes from a girl under 18 with multiple sclerosis. The sample comprised blood. The CDR3 sequence is CSAAGPFSWGGIQYF. The CDR3 DNA reads as TGCAGTGCTGCGGGACCGTTCTCCTGGGGTGGCATTCAGTACTTC.